This TCR beta chain was captured in a study of chemoradiotherapy in HPV16-positive cancers. Germline CDR1 SGDLS, CDR2 YYNGEE. The CDR3 is made up of 11 amino acids. Between the trimmed V and J ends, which lost 4 bases and 4 bases, there was a span of 5 bases. The repertoire was sequenced with immunoSEQ multiplex PCR; TCRdb's copy has only in-frame clones and lacks some. The sample has around 12,000 clones; about 60% are singletons. This clone was seen only a few times. Other DNA sequences in the sample encode the same CDR3. This clonotype was obtained from a human donor with HPV-associated anogenital cancer. Sampling was conducted from a patient who underwent chemoradiotherapy. The chain links TRBV9 to TRBJ2-5, with D possibly TRBD2 on 5 matching bases. The CDR3 reads CASSRGETQYF. The CDR3 region has the DNA TGTGCCAGCAGCCGGGGAGAGACCCAGTACTTC.